A selection of T cell receptor beta chains follows, all from one sample in a study of naive and memory T cell subsets. TCRdb passed the UMI-ligation and nested PCR reads through MiXCR, listing each CDR3 protein once. The sample has 17,000 or so distinct CDR3 sequences; 8.5% to 9.5% are singletons. Sequencing was performed on central memory CD8+ T cells from blood. These TCRs come from a human donor in good health. CDR3s include the opening cysteine and the closing phenylalanine or tryptophan. A D gene is named only where the DNA matches it firmly. The size entry is marked missing in some rows and otherwise reads once, few, many or a size class.

size: many; D: TRBD1; J: TRBJ1-2; V: TRBV7-9; DNA: TGTGCCAGCAGCTCCGGACAGGGGGACGGCTACACCTTC; CDR3: CASSSGQGDGYTF
size: -; D: TRBD2; J: TRBJ2-1; V: TRBV6-2/TRBV6-3; DNA: TGTGCCAGCAGTTACTCGATTCCGAGCGGGAGTTTAGATGAGCAGTTCTTC; CDR3: CASSYSIPSGSLDEQFF
size: many; D: -; J: TRBJ2-1; V: TRBV29-1; DNA: TGCAGCGTTGGACAGGGAGGTCATGAGCAGTTCTTC; CDR3: CSVGQGGHEQFF
size: -; D: -; J: TRBJ1-1; V: TRBV11-3; DNA: TGTGCCAGCAGCCCTCCCCGTGGGCATACGAACACTGAAGCTTTCTTT; CDR3: CASSPPRGHTNTEAFF
size: many; D: -; J: TRBJ2-1; V: TRBV6-5; DNA: TGTGCCAGCAGAAACCTGGACAGCGCCAACAATGAGCAGTTCTTC; CDR3: CASRNLDSANNEQFF
size: -; D: TRBD2; J: TRBJ2-1; V: TRBV10-3; DNA: TGTGCCATCAGTACGGGACTAGCGGAGATAGACAATGAGCAGTTCTTC; CDR3: CAISTGLAEIDNEQFF
size: few; D: -; J: TRBJ1-1; V: TRBV10-3; DNA: TGTGCCATCTCGGCAGGATGGAACACTGAAGCTTTCTTT; CDR3: CAISAGWNTEAFF
size: many; D: TRBD2; J: TRBJ2-1; V: TRBV20-1; DNA: TGCAGTGCTCCGGAAGCGGGAGTCTCCTACAATGAGCAGTTCTTC; CDR3: CSAPEAGVSYNEQFF
size: -; D: TRBD2; J: TRBJ2-1; V: TRBV7-2; DNA: TGTGCCAGCAGCTTAACAATTGGGACTAGCGGGAGGGCCTCTTATGAGCAGTTCTTC; CDR3: CASSLTIGTSGRASYEQFF
size: many; D: -; J: TRBJ2-3; V: TRBV11-2; DNA: TGTGCCAGCAGCTTAACTCCGGCAGTCACAGATACGCAGTATTTT; CDR3: CASSLTPAVTDTQYF
size: many; D: TRBD2; J: TRBJ2-5; V: TRBV7-9; DNA: TGTGCCAGCAGCCACTGGACTAGCGGGGGTAAAGAGACCCAGTACTTC; CDR3: CASSHWTSGGKETQYF
size: few; D: TRBD2; J: TRBJ2-7; V: TRBV28; DNA: TGTGCCAGCAGTTTGGCGGCTAGCGGGGGGTACGAGCAGTACTTC; CDR3: CASSLAASGGYEQYF
size: many; D: TRBD1; J: TRBJ1-6; V: TRBV6-4; DNA: TGTGCCAGCAGTGAAGACAGGGATAATTCACCCCTCCACTTT; CDR3: CASSEDRDNSPLHF
size: many; D: -; J: TRBJ2-1; V: TRBV12-3/TRBV12-4; DNA: TGTGCCAGCAGTTTAGCGCGGACCCGAAATGAGCAGTTCTTC; CDR3: CASSLARTRNEQFF
size: few; D: -; J: TRBJ2-1; V: TRBV28; DNA: TGTGCCAGCAGCCCCGTGGCCGCCGACCGCGGTGAGCAGTTCTTC; CDR3: CASSPVAADRGEQFF
size: many; D: TRBD1; J: TRBJ2-1; V: TRBV20-1; DNA: TGCAGGGTGACCGGGACAGGGCCCTTCAATGAGCAGTTCTTC; CDR3: CRVTGTGPFNEQFF
size: many; D: -; J: TRBJ1-5; V: TRBV20-1; DNA: TGCAGTGCCGCGCTGGGGGTTGCGGGAAATCAGCCCCAGCATTTT; CDR3: CSAALGVAGNQPQHF
size: -; D: -; J: TRBJ2-3; V: TRBV25-1; DNA: TGTGCCAGCAAGGCAGTAACAGATACGCAGTATTTT; CDR3: CASKAVTDTQYF
size: few; D: TRBD1; J: TRBJ2-1; V: TRBV27; DNA: TGTGCCAGCGGTCAAGGCTCGCCCGTCCGACAGGGCCCTCTGAATGAGCAGTTCTTC; CDR3: CASGQGSPVRQGPLNEQFF
size: few; D: -; J: TRBJ1-4; V: TRBV29-1; DNA: TGCAGCCCCCAGGCCCCCTATACACGTCGGACTAATGAAAAACTGTTTTTT; CDR3: CSPQAPYTRRTNEKLFF
size: many; D: -; J: TRBJ2-2; V: TRBV15; DNA: TGTGCCACCAGCAGAGGGGGATACACCGGGGAGCTGTTTTTT; CDR3: CATSRGGYTGELFF
size: many; D: -; J: TRBJ2-5; V: TRBV20-1; DNA: TGCAGTGCTAGTTGGGAGGCTAGCAAGGGTGGAGAGACCCAGTACTTC; CDR3: CSASWEASKGGETQYF
size: many; D: TRBD2; J: TRBJ2-1; V: TRBV6-6; DNA: TGTGCCAGCAGTACGGGACTAGTGAATGAGCAGTTCTTC; CDR3: CASSTGLVNEQFF
size: once; D: -; J: TRBJ1-2; V: TRBV6-1; DNA: TGTGCCAGCAGTGCCAAAACAGAATTCTATGGCTACACCTTC; CDR3: CASSAKTEFYGYTF
size: -; D: TRBD2; J: TRBJ2-7; V: TRBV13; DNA: TGTGCCAGCAGTCCTAGCGGGGCCGGGGAGCAGTACTTC; CDR3: CASSPSGAGEQYF
size: -; D: TRBD1; J: TRBJ1-4; V: TRBV11-2; DNA: TGTGCCAGCAGCCCGGTGGGGACAGGAAATGAAAAACTGTTTTTT; CDR3: CASSPVGTGNEKLFF
size: -; D: -; J: TRBJ1-5; V: TRBV7-8; DNA: TGTGCCAGCAGCTTAGACAGGTATCAGCCCCAGCATTTT; CDR3: CASSLDRYQPQHF
size: many; D: -; J: TRBJ1-1; V: TRBV4-2; DNA: TGTGCCAGCAGCCAGAGGGGGGACGGGGGGTCGGAAGCTTTCTTT; CDR3: CASSQRGDGGSEAFF
size: few; D: -; J: TRBJ1-5; V: TRBV28; DNA: TGTGCCAGCAGTGGACAGCCTTTCAATCAGCCCCAGCATTTT; CDR3: CASSGQPFNQPQHF
size: -; D: -; J: TRBJ2-5; V: TRBV2; DNA: TGTGCCAGCAGTGATGCGGGACAGAACCAAGAGACCCAGTACTTC; CDR3: CASSDAGQNQETQYF
size: few; D: TRBD2; J: TRBJ2-3; V: TRBV29-1; DNA: TGCAGCGTCGCGGGACTAGCGGAAAGCACAGATACGCAGTATTTT; CDR3: CSVAGLAESTDTQYF
size: -; D: TRBD1; J: TRBJ2-1; V: TRBV14; DNA: TGTGCCAGCAGCCAAGATCGGACAGGGACCTACAATGAGCAGTTCTTC; CDR3: CASSQDRTGTYNEQFF
size: many; D: -; J: TRBJ2-3; V: TRBV6-2/TRBV6-3; DNA: TGTGCCAGCAGTTCTTCCGATACGCAGTATTTT; CDR3: CASSSSDTQYF
size: -; D: -; J: TRBJ2-5; V: TRBV7-9; DNA: TGTGCCAGCAGCGAAAGTACGGGGGTTGAGACCCAGTACTTC; CDR3: CASSESTGVETQYF
size: many; D: TRBD1; J: TRBJ2-5; V: TRBV20-1; DNA: TGCAGTGCTACGGGGACAGGAATACAAGAGACCCAGTACTTC; CDR3: CSATGTGIQETQYF
size: -; D: -; J: TRBJ2-2; V: TRBV5-4; DNA: TGTGCCAGCAGCTTGGCAGGTCAGGGGTCGAACACCGGGGAGCTGTTTTTT; CDR3: CASSLAGQGSNTGELFF
size: medium-sized; D: -; J: TRBJ1-3; V: TRBV9; DNA: TGTGCCAGCAGCGTAGGGGTACAGAACTCTGGAAACACCATATATTTT; CDR3: CASSVGVQNSGNTIYF
size: -; D: -; J: TRBJ2-2; V: TRBV20-1; DNA: TGCAGTGCTAGAGATCCGTCCAAAGCGAACACCGGGGAGCTGTTTTTT; CDR3: CSARDPSKANTGELFF
size: -; D: TRBD1; J: TRBJ2-7; V: TRBV5-6; DNA: TGTGCCAGCAGCCAAGGACAGGGTAGTTTCTACGAGCAGTACTTC; CDR3: CASSQGQGSFYEQYF
size: many; D: TRBD1; J: TRBJ2-3; V: TRBV20-1; DNA: TGCAGTGCTACCGGTCCGGGACAGGGGGCTACTAGGTCAGCAGATACGCAGTATTTT; CDR3: CSATGPGQGATRSADTQYF
size: -; D: TRBD1; J: TRBJ2-5; V: TRBV4-2; DNA: TGTGCCAGCAGCCAGGATTACGGACAGGGAGGAGAGACCCAGTACTTC; CDR3: CASSQDYGQGGETQYF
size: many; D: -; J: TRBJ2-2; V: TRBV6-4; DNA: TGTGCCAGCAGTGACTCGGACACCGGGGAGCTGTTTTTT; CDR3: CASSDSDTGELFF
size: many; D: TRBD1; J: TRBJ2-7; V: TRBV29-1; DNA: TGCAGCGTTGAAGTCGGGACAGCTTCATCCTACGAGCAGTACTTC; CDR3: CSVEVGTASSYEQYF
size: medium-sized; D: TRBD1; J: TRBJ2-2; V: TRBV29-1; DNA: TGCAGCGTTGGGACAGGCGGGTTCGCGAACACCGGGGAGCTGTTTTTT; CDR3: CSVGTGGFANTGELFF
size: many; D: -; J: TRBJ1-2; V: TRBV6-1; DNA: TGTGCCAGCAGTGAAGGGGCAGGAACGGGGGAGCGGGACACCTTC; CDR3: CASSEGAGTGERDTF
size: few; D: TRBD1; J: TRBJ1-5; V: TRBV4-2; DNA: TGTGCCAGCAGCCAAGAGGACAGGGGGCCAAGTCAGCCCCAGCATTTT; CDR3: CASSQEDRGPSQPQHF
size: many; D: TRBD1; J: TRBJ2-2; V: TRBV4-3; DNA: TGCGCCAGCAGCCAAGGACAGGGTTCCACCGGGGAGCTGTTTTTT; CDR3: CASSQGQGSTGELFF
size: many; D: -; J: TRBJ2-5; V: TRBV12-3/TRBV12-4; DNA: TGTGCCAGCAGTTTAGAGGCAGCCCGGGAAGAGACCCAGTACTTC; CDR3: CASSLEAAREETQYF
size: medium-sized; D: TRBD1; J: TRBJ2-2; V: TRBV24-1; DNA: TGTGCCACCTCTGACAGGGACACCGGGGAGCTGTTTTTT; CDR3: CATSDRDTGELFF
size: few; D: -; J: TRBJ2-7; V: TRBV7-6; DNA: TGTGCCAGCAGCTTAGGGGGGCCCAGGAACGAGCAGTACTTC; CDR3: CASSLGGPRNEQYF
size: many; D: -; J: TRBJ1-5; V: TRBV2; DNA: TGTGCCAGCAGTGACCTTTGGGACGGGACGAATCAGCCCCAGCATTTT; CDR3: CASSDLWDGTNQPQHF
size: few; D: TRBD2; J: TRBJ2-3; V: TRBV12-3/TRBV12-4; DNA: TGTGCCAGCGAGCGGGGGGGCACAGATACGCAGTATTTT; CDR3: CASERGGTDTQYF
size: -; D: TRBD1; J: TRBJ2-7; V: TRBV3-1; DNA: TGTGCCAGCAGCCATGACAGGGGGCACGAGCAGTACTTC; CDR3: CASSHDRGHEQYF
size: medium-sized; D: TRBD1; J: TRBJ1-5; V: TRBV7-8; DNA: TGTGCCAGCAGACCTGACAGGGGTAGCAATCAGCCCCAGCATTTT; CDR3: CASRPDRGSNQPQHF
size: few; D: TRBD1; J: TRBJ2-7; V: TRBV10-3; DNA: TGTGCCATCAGTGAGGCGGGACAGGGGTACGAGCAGTACTTC; CDR3: CAISEAGQGYEQYF
size: few; D: TRBD1; J: TRBJ2-7; V: TRBV12-3/TRBV12-4; DNA: TGTGCCAGCAGCGGAAATGGCAGGGGGATCTCCTACGAGCAGTACTTC; CDR3: CASSGNGRGISYEQYF
size: -; D: -; J: TRBJ1-1; V: TRBV12-3/TRBV12-4; DNA: TGTGCCAGCGTCGTCGAATCGAACACTGAAGCTTTCTTT; CDR3: CASVVESNTEAFF
size: -; D: -; J: TRBJ1-2; V: TRBV12-3/TRBV12-4; DNA: TGTGCCAGCAGTTTCGTTGGGGACGGCTATGGCTACACCTTC; CDR3: CASSFVGDGYGYTF
size: -; D: -; J: TRBJ2-7; V: TRBV27; DNA: TGTGCCAGGTCGGGACCCAGGCCCTACGAGCAGTACTTC; CDR3: CARSGPRPYEQYF